This T cell receptor (beta chain) was profiled in a study of cytomegalovirus exposure and HLA in healthy donors. Study outcomes and limitations: The study flagged roughly 160 TCR beta chains as cytomegalovirus-associated. Specificity of three CMV-associated chains for CMV antigens was verified in vitro.

Donors consisted of healthy bone marrow donors. Researchers ran the PCR with 60 Vbeta and 13 Jbeta primers. This table comes from immunoSEQ multiplex PCR, and its TCRdb copy is limited to in-frame clones, with some not included. This sample has roughly 92,000 clones, with about 8% found just once. This clone turned up a few times. No antigen is known for it. Trimming cost V 1 base and J 3 bases; bases outside gene matches: 11. CDR1 and CDR2 (germline): SEHNR, FQNEAQ (reference sequence). This CDR3 has 18 residues. This clonotype was sampled from a man aged 45-65 years in good health and CMV-seronegative. Sequenced: PBMCs. This chain uses TRBV7-9 with TRBJ1-2; 10 bases align to TRBD1. CDR3 region: CASSLGGRRDRGHYGYTF. CDR3 nucleotides: TGTGCCAGCAGCTTAGGGGGCCGGAGGGACAGGGGACACTATGGCTACACCTTC.